The following is a T cell receptor beta chain sequence with its context. The target antigen is unknown. The source of the sample is a study of beta chain features in type 1 diabetes. Points from the study as a whole: PCR may have favored shorter templates equally in patients and controls.

CD45RO/CCR7/CD25/CD127/CD95/CD27 separated CD4+ naive, central memory, regulatory and stem cell-like memory cells by sorting. Between the trimmed V and J ends, which lost 7 bases and 9 bases, there was a span of 19 bases. Per germline, CDR1 SNHLY and CDR2 FYNNEI. The CDR3 is 14 residues long. The sequenced template was cDNA made from the entire isolated RNA. Read counts averaged about 3.57 million for samples of naive, central memory and regulatory T cells. Generated by immunoSEQ multiplex PCR, the TCRdb table keeps only in-frame clones and is missing some. The sample shows a few hundred thousand clones, about 14% of them seen only once.

The sequenced sample was naive CD4+ T cells from blood. This sequence joins TRBV2 and TRBJ2-1, with D perhaps TRBD2 (5 bases). This clonotype originated in a man aged 25 to 45 in good health. CDR3 in amino acids: CASTILVVVAEQFF. The CDR3 bases are TGTGCCAGCACCATACTAGTAGTGGTTGCTGAGCAGTTCTTC.